A single sample is the source of the 24 T cell receptor beta chains below, sequenced in a study of preoperative IRX-2 immunotherapy in early breast cancer. Sequencing used immunoSEQ multiplex PCR; TCRdb keeps in-frame clones, though not all of them. The data contain approximately 96,000 clones, about nine tenths of them seen just once; the ten biggest clones take up about 2%. Treatment given: preoperative locoregional IRX-2 cytokine immunotherapy. Specimen: tumor tissue, collected after IRX-2 immunotherapy. These receptors originate from a human donor with breast cancer.

V usage is TRBV10-3 and J usage is TRBJ1-1; D gene unclear. This CDR3 has 13 amino acids. Between the trimmed V and J ends, which lost 0 bases and 11 bases, there was a span of 13 bases. Germline V gene sequence: CDR1 ENHRY, CDR2 SYGVKD. The DNA for the CDR3 is TGTGCCATCAGTGAGTCTGGGGTTGACGGGGCTTTCTTT. This sequence encodes CAISESGVDGAFF.

The rearrangement joins TRBV18 to TRBJ2-7, with D tentatively TRBD2 (5 bases). The V end was cut by 3 bases, the J end by 2 bases, with 11 bases between. Germline loops: CDR1 KGHSH, CDR2 LQKENI. The CDR3 consists of 14 residues. The CDR3 loop is CASSPMEATYEQYF. CDR3 DNA: TGTGCCAGCTCACCGATGGAGGCAACCTACGAGCAGTACTTC.

This chain connects TRBV6-1 to TRBJ1-2; TRBD1 agrees at 7 bases. V gave up 1 base and J gave up 6 bases; unmatched junction bases: 11. The CDR3 runs 16 residues. Per the germline V gene, CDR1 is MNHNS and CDR2 is SASEGT. The CDR3 here is CASSEGYRGRSNGYTF. The CDR3 coding sequence is TGTGCCAGCAGTGAAGGGTATAGGGGGCGCTCAAATGGCTACACCTTC.

CDR3 amino acids: CASSHRTADQPQHF. As DNA, the CDR3 is TGCGCCAGCAGCCACAGGACAGCAGATCAGCCCCAGCATTTT. V and J are TRBV4-1 and TRBJ1-5, with D perhaps TRBD1 (6 bases). Trimming removed 3 bases from V and 5 bases from J, with 11 bases in between. The CDR3 is 14 residues long. CDR1 is MGHRA and CDR2 is YSYEKL in the germline V gene.

The chain employs TRBV28 and TRBJ1-4, with TRBD1 matching 7 bases. The CDR3 contains 14 residues. Germline V gene sequence: CDR1 MDHEN, CDR2 SYDVKM. J was trimmed by 7 bases and V by 3 bases; bases with no gene match: 5. The CDR3, as DNA: TGTGCCAGCAGTTTTCAGGGGGGCTCTGAAAAACTGTTTTTT. Translation: CASSFQGGSEKLFF.

The chain is built from TRBV29-1 and TRBJ1-1; D perhaps matches TRBD1 (6 bases). V was trimmed by 4 bases and J by 7 bases, leaving 13 bases between them. This CDR3 has 12 amino acids. The V gene's germline CDR1 is SQVTM and CDR2 ANQGSEA. The CDR3 protein is CSVAQGISEAFF. The CDR3 DNA reads as TGCAGCGTTGCCCAGGGGATCAGTGAAGCTTTCTTT.

This clone is a singleton in its sample. The chain couples TRBV30 to TRBJ1-5; D is unresolved. There are 16 residues in the CDR3. With 0 bases removed from V and 1 base from J, the gap between germline ends came to 13 bases. Germline CDR1 and CDR2: GTSNPN and SVGIG (reference sequence). CDR3 in DNA: TGTGCCTGGAGTGTACTGGGAGCAATGAGCAATCAGCCCCAGCATTTT. Encoded protein: CAWSVLGAMSNQPQHF.

This clone is categorized as medium-sized (0.01 to 0.1%). The gene calls are TRBV30 and TRBJ2-1; 9 nucleotides agree with TRBD1. In germline, CDR1 is GTSNPN, CDR2 SVGIG (reference sequence). The CDR3 totals 15 residues. J gave up 8 bases and V 0 bases, and 8 bases lay outside the gene matches. The CDR3 sequence: CAWSVLWDREHEQFF. CDR3 coding DNA: TGTGCCTGGAGTGTACTGTGGGACAGGGAACATGAGCAGTTCTTC. The full variable domain, rest sourced from reference TRBV30 and TRBJ2-1, is SQTIHQWPATLVQPVGSPLSLECTVEGTSNPNLYWYRQAAGRGLQLLFYSVGIGQISSEVPQNLSASRPQDRQFILSSKKLLLSDSGFYLCAWSVLWDREHEQFFGPGTRLTVL.

The chain uses TRBV29-1 and TRBJ2-7; 9 bases are a match to TRBD1. Germline V gene lookup returns CDR1 SQVTM and CDR2 ANQGSEA. V shed 6 bases and J 2 bases; nucleotides not matched to a gene: 8. The CDR3 totals 14 residues. The chain's CDR3 is CSVKSGTGPYEQYF. CDR3 sequence (DNA): TGCAGCGTCAAATCCGGGACAGGGCCCTACGAGCAGTACTTC.

This rearrangement joins TRBV7-8 to TRBJ2-7; 7 nucleotides align to TRBD1. The J segment lost 4 bases and the V segment lost 7 bases, leaving 7 bases of the junction unmatched. Germline V lookup: CDR1 SGHVS, CDR2 FQNEAQ. This CDR3 is built from 13 residues. In DNA, the CDR3 is TGTGCCAGCAAGAGGGGGCAAGGATACGAGCAGTACTTC. Translating gives CASKRGQGYEQYF.

This clone has only one observation. The chain recombines TRBV18 with TRBJ2-1; D possibly matches TRBD1 or TRBD2 (5 bases each). The length of the CDR3 is 17 residues. Trimming removed 0 bases at V and 5 bases at J, with 17 bases between. Germline V lookup: CDR1 KGHSH, CDR2 LQKENI. CDR3 sequence (DNA): TGTGCCAGCTCACCACCGGGGAGCAGGGTGGGTAACAATGAGCAGTTCTTC. Translated, it gives CASSPPGSRVGNNEQFF.

The chain is built from TRBV30 and TRBJ1-5, with D tentatively TRBD1 (5 bases). Germline V gene data show CDR1 as GTSNPN and CDR2 as SVGIG (reference sequence). This CDR3 comprises 12 residues. V dropped 1 base and J dropped 9 bases, with 10 bases sitting between them. The CDR3, as DNA: TGTGCCTGGAGTGAGGGGATCGCGCCCCAGCATTTT. Amino acids: CAWSEGIAPQHF.

This chain joins TRBV1 and TRBJ1-3; TRBD1, as called in the table, went unchecked against the DNA. TRBV1 is assigned pseudogene status. The CDR3 extends over 17 amino acids. CDR3 coding DNA: TGCGCCAGCAGCCAAGATCTAGGGGGACAGGGACCGATACCCATATATTTT. Its translation: CASSQDLGGQGPIPIYF.

Details on this clone: At one of its ends the junction is not consistent with the germline gene, which may arise from a read error. This chain uses TRBV5-1 with TRBJ1-1; D perhaps matches TRBD1 (5 bases). Germline V gives CDR1 SGHRS, CDR2 YFSETQ. CDR3 length: 14 amino acids. The CDR3 region is CASSLGSGNAEAFF. The CDR3 region has the DNA TGCGCCAGCAGCTTGGGGTCAGGGAACGCTGAAGCTTTCTTT.

V is TRBV11-3 and J is TRBJ2-1; 10 bases fit TRBD2. This CDR3 contains 15 residues. Germline V CDR1 and CDR2: SGHNT, YENEEA. V shed 2 bases and J 7 bases; nucleotides not matched to a gene: 5. CDR3 sequence reads: CASSLPQRGGNEQFF. As DNA, the CDR3 is TGTGCCAGCAGCTTACCTCAGCGGGGGGGGAATGAGCAGTTCTTC.

The CDR3 here is CASSDLRGTGLRAFF. CDR3 nucleotides: TGTGCCAGCAGTGACTTACGCGGGACAGGGTTGCGGGCTTTCTTT. The chain is built from TRBV6-8 and TRBJ1-1; 9 bases match TRBD1. With 5 bases clipped from V and 11 bases from J, the junction kept 15 bases outside the gene matches. This CDR3 is 15 amino acids long. CDR1 and CDR2 (germline): MNHGY, SAAAGT.

The CDR3 DNA sequence: TGTGCCAGCAGTTCCTACTCTGTGTGGGGCAATCAGCCCCAGCATTTT. This translates into CASSSYSVWGNQPQHF. J is TRBJ1-5 and V is TRBV22-1. TRBV22-1 is reported as a pseudogene. CDR3 length: 16 amino acids.

The V gene is TRBV28, the J gene TRBJ2-3; TRBD2 might be the D (5 bases). Germline V gene lookup returns CDR1 MDHEN and CDR2 SYDVKM. The V gene lost 9 bases and the J gene lost 2 bases, with 12 bases spanning the gap. This CDR3 contains 13 residues. The CDR3 sequence: CASTRTNTDTQYF. DNA for the CDR3: TGTGCCAGTACTAGGACGAACACAGATACGCAGTATTTT.

In nucleotides, the CDR3 is TGTGCCAGCAATGGGGGAGGAAGGGAAAAACTGTTTTTT. Protein sequence: CASNGGGREKLFF. This sequence joins TRBV28 and TRBJ1-4, with TRBD1 as a possible D gene (5 bases). This CDR3 region has 13 residues. The V end lost 7 bases, the J end lost 8 bases, and 14 bases lay between the germline ends. CDR1 and CDR2 (germline): MDHEN, SYDVKM. Combining the CDR3 with reference TRBV28 and TRBJ1-4 gives the whole variable domain DVKVTQSSRYLVKRTGEKVFLECVQDMDHENMFWYRQDPGLGLRLIYFSYDVKMKEKGDIPEGYSVSREKKERFSLILESASTNQTSMYLCASNGGGREKLFFGSGTQLSVL.

This rearrangement joins TRBV5-1 to TRBJ2-1; D not certain. This CDR3 is 15 amino acids long. The germline V gene encodes CDR1 SGHRS and CDR2 YFSETQ. Trimming removed 0 bases at V and 2 bases at J, with 9 bases between. The CDR3, as DNA: TGCGCCAGCAGCTTGGCCCAGGTCCCCTACAATGAGCAGTTCTTC. This encodes CASSLAQVPYNEQFF.

The DNA of the CDR3 is TGTGCCAGTAGCCTGGATAAATCCTCCTATTTGTACAATGAGCAGTTCTTC. Translating it yields CASSLDKSSYLYNEQFF. The chain joins TRBV19 to TRBJ2-1; D gene uncertain. V was trimmed by 6 bases and J by 4 bases, leaving 22 bases between them. Germline assignment: CDR1 LNHDA and CDR2 SQIVND (reference sequence). The CDR3 loop spans 17 amino acids.

The sample holds one count of this clone. The gene calls are TRBV28 and TRBJ2-5; the match to TRBD1 covers 9 bases. Germline CDR1 reads MDHEN; CDR2 reads SYDVKM. The CDR3 sequence is 16 residues long. With V trimmed by 8 bases and J by 4 bases, 14 bases remained unmatched. The CDR3 DNA follows: TGTGCCAGCTGGGGGAGCACAGGGGGCGGAGGAGAGACCCAGTACTTC. This encodes CASWGSTGGGGETQYF. Full variable domain (rest looked up from reference TRBV28 and TRBJ2-5): DVKVTQSSRYLVKRTGEKVFLECVQDMDHENMFWYRQDPGLGLRLIYFSYDVKMKEKGDIPEGYSVSREKKERFSLILESASTNQTSMYLCASWGSTGGGGETQYFGPGTRLLVL.

CDR3 region: CASSEASLAGGVADTQYF. The CDR3 DNA is TGTGCCAGCAGTGAAGCCTCACTAGCGGGGGGGGTCGCAGATACGCAGTATTTT. The chain combines TRBV6-1 with TRBJ2-3; 13 bases are shared with TRBD2. The germline V gene has CDR1 MNHNS and CDR2 SASEGT. Trimming removed 0 bases from V and 4 bases from J; junction bases left unmatched: 7. This CDR3 is built from 18 residues.

The V call is TRBV7-7, the J call TRBJ1-3; D is uncertain. CDR3 length equals 15 residues. The V end was cut by 2 bases, the J end by 0 bases, with 8 bases between. The germline V gene has CDR1 SSHAT and CDR2 FNYEAQ (reference sequence). In nucleotides, the CDR3 is TGTGCCAGCAGCTTACCCCGTAGCTCTGGAAACACCATATATTTT. As protein: CASSLPRSSGNTIYF.